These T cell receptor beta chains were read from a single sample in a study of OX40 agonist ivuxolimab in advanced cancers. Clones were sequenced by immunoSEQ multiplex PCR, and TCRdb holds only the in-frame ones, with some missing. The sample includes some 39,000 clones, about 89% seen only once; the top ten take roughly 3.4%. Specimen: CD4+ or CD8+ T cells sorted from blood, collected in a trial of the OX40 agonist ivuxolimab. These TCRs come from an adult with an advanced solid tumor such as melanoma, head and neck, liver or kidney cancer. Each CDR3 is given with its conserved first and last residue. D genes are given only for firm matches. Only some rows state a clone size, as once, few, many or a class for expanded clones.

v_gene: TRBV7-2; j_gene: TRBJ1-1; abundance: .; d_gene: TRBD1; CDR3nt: TGTGCCAGCAGCCGTACCTATCGACAGGGAAAGAACACTGAAGCTTTCTTT; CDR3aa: CASSRTYRQGKNTEAFF
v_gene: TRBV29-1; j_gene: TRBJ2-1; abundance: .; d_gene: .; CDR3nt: TGCAGCGTTGATTTCCAGCGCGCTGGCGATGAGCAGTTCTTC; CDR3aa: CSVDFQRAGDEQFF
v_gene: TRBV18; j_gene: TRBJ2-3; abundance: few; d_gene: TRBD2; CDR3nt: TGTGCCAGCTCACCACCGCGGGCGGGAGGGCCATGGGATACGCAGTATTTT; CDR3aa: CASSPPRAGGPWDTQYF
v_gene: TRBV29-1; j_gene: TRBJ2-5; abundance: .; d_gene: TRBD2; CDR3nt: TGCAGCGTTGAGCTTAGCGGGAAGGGGACCCAGTACTTC; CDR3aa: CSVELSGKGTQYF
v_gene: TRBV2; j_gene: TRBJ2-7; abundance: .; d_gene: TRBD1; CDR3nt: TGTGCCAGCGGCAGACAGGGCTACGAGCAGTACTTC; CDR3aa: CASGRQGYEQYF
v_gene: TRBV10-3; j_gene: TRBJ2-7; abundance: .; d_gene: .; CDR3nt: TGTGCCATCAGTGAGTCCCGGGACAACTCCTACGAGCAGTACTTC; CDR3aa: CAISESRDNSYEQYF
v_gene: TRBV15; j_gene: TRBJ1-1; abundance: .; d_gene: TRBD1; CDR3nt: TGTGCCACCAGCCCTTCTAGGGCAGGGGGGGATGAAGCTTTCTTT; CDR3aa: CATSPSRAGGDEAFF
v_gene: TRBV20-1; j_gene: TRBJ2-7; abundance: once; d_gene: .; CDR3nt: TGCAGTGCTTCCTGGGGTTACGAGCAGTACTTC; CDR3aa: CSASWGYEQYF
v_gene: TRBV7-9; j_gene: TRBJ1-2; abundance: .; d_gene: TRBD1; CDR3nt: TGTGCCAGCAGCTTAGACGGGACAGCCTATGGCTACACCTTC; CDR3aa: CASSLDGTAYGYTF
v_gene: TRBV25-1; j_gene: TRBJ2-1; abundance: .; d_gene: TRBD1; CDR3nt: TGTGCCAGCAGTGACTCGGGACAGGGGGCAAGCGATGAGCAGTTCTTC; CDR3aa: CASSDSGQGASDEQFF
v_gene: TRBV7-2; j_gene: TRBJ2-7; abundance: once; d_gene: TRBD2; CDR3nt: TGTGCCAGCAGCCCCCCGGGACTAGCGGGAGGGCCGCAGGGCGAGCAGTACTTC; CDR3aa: CASSPPGLAGGPQGEQYF
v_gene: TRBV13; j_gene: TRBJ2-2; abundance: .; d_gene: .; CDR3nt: TGTGCCAGCAGCTTTTGGGGGCCTCCGAACACCGGGGAGCTGTTTTTT; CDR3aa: CASSFWGPPNTGELFF
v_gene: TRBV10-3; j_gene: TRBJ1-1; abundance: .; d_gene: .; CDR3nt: TGTGCCATCAGCCCCCAAGACAGTCGGAACACTGAAGCTTTCTTT; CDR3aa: CAISPQDSRNTEAFF
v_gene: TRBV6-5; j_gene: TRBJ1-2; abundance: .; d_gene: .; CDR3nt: TGTGCCAGCAGCTCCGACAGAAGGCTAGATGGCTACACCTTC; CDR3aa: CASSSDRRLDGYTF
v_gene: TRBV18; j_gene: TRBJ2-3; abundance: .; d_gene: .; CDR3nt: TGTGCCAGCTCACCAAACGGACTAACAGATACGCAGTATTTT; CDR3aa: CASSPNGLTDTQYF
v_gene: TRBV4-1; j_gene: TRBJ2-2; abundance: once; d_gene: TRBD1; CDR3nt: TGCGCCAGCAGCCAGGTGGACAGGTACACCGGGGAGCTGTTTTTT; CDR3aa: CASSQVDRYTGELFF
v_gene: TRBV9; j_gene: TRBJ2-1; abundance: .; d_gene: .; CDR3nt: TGTGCCAGCAGCGCAACTGGAAGCTCCTACAATGAGCAGTTCTTC; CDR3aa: CASSATGSSYNEQFF
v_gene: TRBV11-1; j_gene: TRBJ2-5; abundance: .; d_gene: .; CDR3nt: TGTGCAAGCAGCTTGAATGAGGGGGAGACCCAGTACTTC; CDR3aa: CASSLNEGETQYF
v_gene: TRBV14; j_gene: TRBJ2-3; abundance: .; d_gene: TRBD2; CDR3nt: TGTGCCAGCAGCCAAGAAAGTATGGTAGCGGGAGGAGATACGCAGTATTTT; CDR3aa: CASSQESMVAGGDTQYF
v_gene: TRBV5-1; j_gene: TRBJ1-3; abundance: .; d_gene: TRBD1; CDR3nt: TGCGCCAGCAGCTCGGGACAGGGCCCTGGAAACACCATATATTTT; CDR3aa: CASSSGQGPGNTIYF
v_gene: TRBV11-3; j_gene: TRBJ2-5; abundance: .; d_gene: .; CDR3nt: TGTGCCAGCAGCTTTCAAACAGTGGTCTTAGAGACCCAGTACTTC; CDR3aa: CASSFQTVVLETQYF
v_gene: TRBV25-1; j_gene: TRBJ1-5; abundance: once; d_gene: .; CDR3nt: TGTGCCAGAGCCGAATCAGGGAGCAATCAGCCCCAGCATTTT; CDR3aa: CARAESGSNQPQHF
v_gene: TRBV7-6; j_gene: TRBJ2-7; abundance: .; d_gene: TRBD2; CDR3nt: TGTGCCAGCAACCGACGACTAGCGGGAGTCAACGAGCAGTACTTC; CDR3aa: CASNRRLAGVNEQYF
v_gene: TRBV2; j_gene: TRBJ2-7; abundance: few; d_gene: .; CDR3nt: TGTGCCAGCAGTTGGGGACGGAGCTCCTACGAGCAGTACTTC; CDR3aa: CASSWGRSSYEQYF
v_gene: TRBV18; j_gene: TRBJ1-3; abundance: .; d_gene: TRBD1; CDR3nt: TGTGCCAGCTCATTCACAGGGGGCTATGGAAACACCATATATTTT; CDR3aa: CASSFTGGYGNTIYF
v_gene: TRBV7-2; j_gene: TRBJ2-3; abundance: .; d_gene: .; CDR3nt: TGTGCCAGCAGCTTACTTGTGGATACGCAGTATTTT; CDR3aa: CASSLLVDTQYF
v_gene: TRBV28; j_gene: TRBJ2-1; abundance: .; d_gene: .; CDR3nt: TGTGCCAGCAGTCCCCCGGACAGCTACAATGAGCAGTTCTTC; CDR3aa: CASSPPDSYNEQFF